Presented here are 20 T cell receptor beta chains from one specimen sequenced in a study of blood T cell repertoires in COVID-19 (dated by TCRdb to about 2020). The receptor library was made with the immunoSEQ multiplex PCR assay. The clones in this table, taken by TCRdb from immuneACCESS, are in-frame only. Not every clone is retained; where verified, under half of the shortfall comes from an unresolved V gene, and the cause of the rest is unknown. This sample holds 190,000 or so clones; approximately 75% were observed only once. The ten largest clones add up to around a tenth of the sample. Sequenced sample: PBMCs or T cells enriched from blood (not recorded which). These TCRs come from a man in his forties who had recovered from COVID-19.

The chain joins TRBV14 to TRBJ1-1; D gene uncertain. Trimming left V 1 base short and J 11 bases short, with 11 bases between. CDR3 size: 12 residues. CDR1 is SGHDN and CDR2 is FVKESK in the germline V gene. CDR3 residues: CASSQARMMAFF. CDR3 DNA sequence: TGTGCCAGCAGCCAAGCGAGGATGATGGCTTTCTTT.

The V call is TRBV6-5, the J call TRBJ1-3; 7 nucleotides line up with TRBD1. Germline CDR1 reads MNHEY; CDR2 reads SVGAGI. CDR3 size: 15 residues. V trimming: 6 bases; J trimming: 2 bases; junction bases outside the gene matches: 7. CDR3 sequence (DNA): TGTGCCAGCAGGCGGGACAGTCCTGCTGGAAACACCATATATTTT. This sequence encodes CASRRDSPAGNTIYF.

V is TRBV6-5 and J is TRBJ1-2; no clear D gene. The V gene lost 10 bases and the J gene lost 5 bases, with 11 bases spanning the gap. Germline V gene sequence: CDR1 MNHEY, CDR2 SVGAGI. The CDR3 contains 11 residues. CDR3 protein: CATSNRYGYTF. CDR3 DNA sequence: TGTGCCACCTCGAACAGATATGGCTACACCTTC.

The gene calls are TRBV30 and TRBJ2-6; TRBD2 might be the D (6 bases). Deletions cut 5 bases from V and 2 bases from J, with 7 bases between. The CDR3 covers 13 residues. CDR1 GTSNPN and CDR2 SVGIG come from the germline V gene (reference sequence). This CDR3 is CAWRETGANVLTF. CDR3 DNA: TGTGCCTGGCGGGAGACTGGGGCCAACGTCCTGACTTTC.

V gene TRBV5-1 combines with J gene TRBJ2-3, with 8 bases that match TRBD2. The V gene's germline CDR1 is SGHRS and CDR2 YFSETQ. This CDR3 contains 14 residues. J gave up 3 bases and V 1 base, and 1 base lay outside the gene matches. The DNA for the CDR3 is TGCGCCAGCAGCTTGCTAGCGGGTACAGATACGCAGTATTTT. Protein sequence: CASSLLAGTDTQYF.

V usage is TRBV2 and J usage is TRBJ1-5, with 7 bases identical to TRBD1. The length of the CDR3 is 12 residues. After removal of 6 bases from V and 6 bases from J, the junction contained 2 bases not matched to a gene. Per the germline V gene, CDR1 is SNHLY and CDR2 is FYNNEI. CDR3 sequence: CASRTGAQPQHF. The CDR3 nucleotides read TGTGCCAGCAGAACAGGGGCTCAGCCCCAGCATTTT.

This clone was seen only once. The genes are TRBV29-1 and TRBJ2-3; 9 bases agree with TRBD2. The ends lost 4 bases at V and 4 bases at J; junction bases unmatched: 9. The length of the CDR3 is 15 residues. Germline CDR1 SQVTM, CDR2 ANQGSEA. CDR3 in DNA: TGCAGCGTTGTAATAGCGGGAGCTACCCCAGATACGCAGTATTTT. Amino acid sequence: CSVVIAGATPDTQYF.

This sequence joins TRBV7-6 and TRBJ2-7; D is uncertain. The length of the CDR3 is 13 residues. The V end was cut by 1 base, the J end by 4 bases, with 8 bases between. CDR1 and CDR2 (germline): SGHVS, FNYEAQ. CDR3 in DNA: TGTGCCAGCAGCTTAGATTGGGCGTACGAGCAGTACTTC. This translates into CASSLDWAYEQYF.

The gene calls are TRBV30 and TRBJ2-1, with 9 bases matching TRBD2. This CDR3 is 15 amino acids long. Trimming removed 0 bases from V and 5 bases from J; junction bases left unmatched: 5. CDR1 is GTSNPN, CDR2 SVGIG, per germline (reference sequence). The CDR3 DNA follows: TGTGCCTGGAGTGTACGACTAGCGGCTAACAATGAGCAGTTCTTC. The encoded protein is CAWSVRLAANNEQFF.

This chain connects TRBV7-9 to TRBJ1-1; D possibly corresponds to TRBD1 (5 bases). This CDR3 has 11 residues. Germline V CDR1 and CDR2: SEHNR, FQNEAQ (reference sequence). V shed 1 base and J shed 11 bases, with 8 bases lying between them. Here the CDR3 DNA reads TGTGCCAGCAGCTTAGGGGGGAGGGCTTTCTTT. Protein sequence: CASSLGGRAFF.

J is TRBJ2-2 and V is TRBV5-1, with 8 bases identical to TRBD2. The CDR3 contains 17 residues. Germline V CDR1 and CDR2: SGHRS, YFSETQ. V lost 4 bases, J lost 5 bases, and 13 bases stayed unmatched. The CDR3 bases are TGCGCCAGCAGCCAAATCCACGGGGGGGCTGGAACCGGGGAGCTGTTTTTT. Protein sequence: CASSQIHGGAGTGELFF. The complete variable domain, with remaining parts taken from reference TRBV5-1 and TRBJ2-2, reads KAGVTQTPRYLIKTRGQQVTLSCSPISGHRSVSWYQQTPGQGLQFLFEYFSETQRNKGNFPGRFSGRQFSNSRSEMNVSTLELGDSALYLCASSQIHGGAGTGELFFGEGSRLTVL.

V is TRBV5-1 and J is TRBJ2-7; 12 bases are a match to TRBD2. Germline values: CDR1 SGHRS, CDR2 YFSETQ. V shed 0 bases, J shed 4 bases, and the junction held 5 bases outside the gene matches. The CDR3 runs 16 residues. The CDR3 DNA follows: TGCGCCAGCAGCTTGGGACTAGCGGGAGCCAATTACGAGCAGTACTTC. Its translation is CASSLGLAGANYEQYF.

This rearrangement joins TRBV6-5 to TRBJ1-4; 7 nucleotides line up with TRBD1. Germline V gives CDR1 MNHEY, CDR2 SVGAGI. The junction had 6 bases not matched to a gene; V was cut back by 6 bases and J by 11 bases. The CDR3 covers 12 residues. CDR3 residues: CASRYQTGKLFF. In DNA form, the CDR3 reads TGTGCCAGCAGGTACCAGACAGGGAAACTGTTTTTT.

The chain couples TRBV7-3 to TRBJ1-6; weak D call: TRBD1 (6 bases). Deletions cut 3 bases from V and 7 bases from J, with 10 bases between. The CDR3 spans 14 residues. Germline V gene sequence: CDR1 SGHTA, CDR2 FQGTGA. The CDR3, as DNA: TGTGCCAGCAGCTTTGGGACACCGAATTCACCCCTCCACTTT. It is translated as CASSFGTPNSPLHF.

The chain has TRBV18 and TRBJ1-1, with 7 bases fitting TRBD1. The junction had 11 bases not matched to a gene; V was cut back by 4 bases and J by 3 bases. The CDR3 loop spans 16 amino acids. Germline assignment: CDR1 KGHSH and CDR2 LQKENI. The CDR3 nucleotides are TGTGCCAGCTCACAACTACAGGGGAGAGGGGACACTGAAGCTTTCTTT. Translated: CASSQLQGRGDTEAFF.

This rearrangement joins TRBV9 to TRBJ2-2; D gene ambiguous. CDR3 size: 15 residues. From germline, CDR1 is SGDLS and CDR2 YYNGEE. V was shortened by 0 bases and J by 2 bases, with 8 bases between the two germline ends. Here the CDR3 reads CASSVGVANTGELFF. The DNA of the CDR3 is TGTGCCAGCAGCGTAGGCGTAGCAAACACCGGGGAGCTGTTTTTT.

The chain couples TRBV12-3 or TRBV12-4 to TRBJ1-4, with TRBD1 identical over 10 bases. After removal of 10 bases from V and 7 bases from J, the junction contained 6 bases not matched to a gene. CDR3 length: 13 residues. The CDR3 region has the DNA TGTGCCACCAGACAGGGGGCGTCTGAAAAACTGTTTTTT. It yields the protein CATRQGASEKLFF.

The V gene is TRBV5-1, the J gene TRBJ1-3; TRBD1 matches at 7 bases. Trimming removed 1 base from V and 0 bases from J; junction bases left unmatched: 4. The CDR3 contains 16 residues. The germline V gene has CDR1 SGHRS and CDR2 YFSETQ. The CDR3 here is CASSLRGQFSGNTIYF. The CDR3 region has the DNA TGCGCCAGCAGCTTGAGGGGGCAATTCTCTGGAAACACCATATATTTT.

This clone came up a few times. The V gene is TRBV9, the J gene TRBJ2-7, with TRBD1 identical over 10 bases. The V segment lost 3 bases and the J segment 0 bases; nucleotides outside the gene matches: 9. This CDR3 has 17 residues. Germline lookup yields CDR1 SGDLS and CDR2 YYNGEE. As DNA, the CDR3 is TGTGCCAGCAGCGACAATCTGGGACAGGGGACCTCCTACGAGCAGTACTTC. Translating gives CASSDNLGQGTSYEQYF. Using reference TRBV9 and TRBJ2-7 for the parts outside the CDR3, the full variable domain is DSGVTQTPKHLITATGQRVTLRCSPRSGDLSVYWYQQSLDQGLQFLIQYYNGEERAKGNILERFSAQQFPDLHSELNLSSLELGDSALYFCASSDNLGQGTSYEQYFGPGTRLTVT.

The chain has TRBV6-8 and TRBJ1-5, with 7 bases fitting TRBD1. This CDR3 is built from 14 residues. CDR1 is MNHGY, CDR2 SAAAGT, per germline. V was clipped by 7 bases and J by 3 bases; unmatched bases: 6. CDR3 DNA: TGTGCCAGCATTGGAGACAGGGTCAATCAGCCCCAGCATTTT. Translation gives CASIGDRVNQPQHF.